Below are 22 T cell receptor beta chains sequenced from a single sample in a study of T cells in Graves' hyperthyroidism and ophthalmopathy. Using RNA transcripts as the source, TCR beta CDR3 regions were amplified. Carried out on the TCR CDR3, a first-round RT-PCR used the HTBI primer set. A single record per CDR3 protein comes from TCRdb applying MiXCR to the multiplex PCR reads. The sample holds under 200,000 distinct CDR3 sequences, 9.4% seen once. The sequenced sample was blood. These receptors were collected from a woman in her late teens or twenties with Graves' hyperthyroidism that later progressed to Graves' ophthalmopathy.

This clonotype was seen repeatedly, ten times or more. The chain links TRBV4-1 to TRBJ2-7; 7 positions agree with TRBD1. Trimming cost V 2 bases and J 2 bases; bases outside gene matches: 12. Germline CDR1 reads MGHRA; CDR2 reads YSYEKL. This CDR3 has 17 residues. The CDR3 spells CASSQQSGTVSPYEQYF. The CDR3 nucleotides are TGCGCCAGCAGCCAACAATCCGGGACAGTTTCCCCCTACGAGCAGTACTTC.

The CDR3 reads CASSHRLSDRSTDTQYF. CDR3 bases: TGTGCCAGCAGCCATCGACTGAGCGATCGTAGCACAGATACGCAGTATTTT. The J gene is TRBJ2-3, the V gene TRBV7-9; D gene uncertain. V lost 5 bases and J 0 bases, leaving 18 bases between the germline ends. CDR1 and CDR2 (germline): SEHNR, FQNEAQ (reference sequence). The CDR3 runs 17 residues.

This clonotype has a count of ten or more. The chain is built from TRBV7-2 and TRBJ1-1, with 8 bases that match TRBD1. Germline V lookup: CDR1 SGHTA, CDR2 FQGNSA. This CDR3 spans 14 amino acids. J was trimmed by 3 bases and V by 3 bases; bases with no gene match: 3. In nucleotides, the CDR3 is TGTGCCAGCAGCTTTGGACAGGGCTACACTGAAGCTTTCTTT. Its protein product is CASSFGQGYTEAFF.

Many counts were recorded for this clonotype. The chain is built from TRBV7-2 and TRBJ1-6, with 9 bases aligning to TRBD1. CDR1 is SGHTA, CDR2 FQGNSA, per germline. The CDR3 extends over 16 amino acids. V dropped 4 bases and J dropped 9; count of bases not matched to a gene: 10. CDR3 nucleotide sequence: TGTGCCAGCAGCTCCCCGACCACAGGGGGCACTTCACCCCTCCACTTT. It translates to CASSSPTTGGTSPLHF.

This clonotype has a count of ten or more. This rearrangement joins TRBV10-3 to TRBJ2-3; TRBD2 aligns across 9 bases. V lost 0 bases to trimming and J lost 5 bases; unmatched junction nucleotides: 9. The germline V gene encodes CDR1 ENHRY and CDR2 SYGVKD. CDR3 size: 17 residues. CDR3 sequence reads: CAISESRSGGYRDTQYF. CDR3 sequence (DNA): TGTGCCATCAGTGAGTCGCGTAGCGGGGGCTACAGAGATACGCAGTATTTT.

This clonotype has ten or more counts. The genes are TRBV20-1 and TRBJ2-7; 9 bases line up with TRBD1. Germline loops: CDR1 DFQATT, CDR2 SNEGSKA (reference sequence). Trimming took 0 bases from V and 5 from J; bases not matched to a gene: 8. The CDR3 consists of 15 residues. CDR3: CSARDYGTGFNEQYF. DNA for the CDR3: TGCAGTGCTAGAGACTATGGGACAGGGTTCAACGAGCAGTACTTC.

This clonotype was seen repeatedly, ten times or more. The rearrangement uses TRBV20-1 and TRBJ1-1, with D possibly being TRBD1 (6 bases). Germline values: CDR1 DFQATT, CDR2 SNEGSKA (reference sequence). This CDR3 contains 15 residues. V lost 5 bases and J 1 base, leaving 17 bases between the germline ends. Here the CDR3 DNA reads TGCAGTGCTTTTAGCGGGGGCAGGGAGAACACTGAAGCTTTCTTT. Translated: CSAFSGGRENTEAFF.

This clonotype was seen at least ten times. V and J are TRBV9 and TRBJ2-1, with 8 nucleotides matching TRBD2. V was clipped by 3 bases and J by 3 bases; unmatched bases: 8. Germline V gene data show CDR1 as SGDLS and CDR2 as YYNGEE. CDR3 length: 16 residues. DNA of the CDR3: TGTGCCAGCAGCGGTATAACTAGCGGAGTCTACAATGAGCAGTTCTTC. The encoded protein is CASSGITSGVYNEQFF.

This clonotype was seen many times. The V and J genes are TRBV20-1 and TRBJ2-1; D might be TRBD1 (5 bases). This CDR3 spans 15 amino acids. V lost 1 base, J lost 9 bases, and 19 bases lay in between. Looked up from germline, CDR1 is DFQATT and CDR2 is SNEGSKA (reference sequence). The CDR3, as DNA: TGCAGTGCTAGAGTGGTCACGCAGGGCGATCGTGAGCAGTTCTTC. Residues: CSARVVTQGDREQFF.

This clonotype was observed at least ten times. This chain joins TRBV28 and TRBJ2-7; 15 nucleotides line up with TRBD2. Germline CDR1 MDHEN, CDR2 SYDVKM. V shed 4 bases and J 5 bases; nucleotides not matched to a gene: 9. This CDR3 spans 17 amino acids. In DNA, the CDR3 is TGTGCCAGCAGTTGGACTAGCGGGGGGGTTATCAGGAACGAGCAGTACTTC. Residues: CASSWTSGGVIRNEQYF.

Ten or more counts support this clonotype. The V call is TRBV4-2, the J call TRBJ2-1, with 7 bases that match TRBD1. There are 16 residues in the CDR3. Trimming removed 0 bases from V and 8 bases from J; junction bases left unmatched: 10. The germline V gene encodes CDR1 LGHNA and CDR2 YNFKEQ. The DNA of the CDR3 is TGTGCCAGCAGCCAAGATGCAGGGGGTGGGCGGTATGAGCAGTTCTTC. This encodes CASSQDAGGGRYEQFF.

This clonotype was seen ten or more times. V is TRBV6-1 and J is TRBJ2-4; 7 bases line up with TRBD1. V lost 7 bases and J lost 0; bases outside the gene matches: 18. This CDR3 has 19 amino acids. Germline V lookup: CDR1 MNHNS, CDR2 SASEGT. The CDR3 loop reads CASNSRGGVKSVAKNIQYF. CDR3 sequence (DNA): TGTGCCAGCAATAGTCGAGGGGGCGTAAAGTCGGTAGCCAAAAACATTCAGTACTTC.

Many counts were recorded for this clonotype. The rearrangement joins TRBV29-1 to TRBJ2-2; 8 bases match TRBD2. The germline V gene has CDR1 SQVTM and CDR2 ANQGSEA. This CDR3 comprises 14 residues. V shed 4 bases and J 5 bases; nucleotides not matched to a gene: 6. CDR3 nucleotides: TGCAGCGTTGGGGGCGGGGGGAGGACCGGGGAGCTGTTTTTT. Translation gives CSVGGGGRTGELFF.

This clonotype was observed at least ten times. V gene TRBV3-1 combines with J gene TRBJ2-5; a possible D gene is TRBD2 (6 bases). Per germline, CDR1 LGHDT and CDR2 YNNKEL (reference sequence). This CDR3 has 16 amino acids. Trimming left V 0 bases short and J 5 bases short, with 16 bases between. CDR3 DNA: TGTGCCAGCAGCCAAGATAAGGGACTCCCCCCGGAGACCCAGTACTTC. It specifies CASSQDKGLPPETQYF.

This clonotype is large in the sample. V and J are TRBV7-9 and TRBJ2-7, with 7 bases lining up with TRBD2. Germline CDR1 reads SEHNR; CDR2 reads FQNEAQ (reference sequence). J lost 5 bases, V lost 0 bases, and 7 bases had no gene match. The length of the CDR3 is 15 residues. The CDR3: CASSLAGGYGNEQYF. In nucleotides, the CDR3 is TGTGCCAGCAGCTTAGCGGGGGGGTATGGCAACGAGCAGTACTTC.

The chain is built from TRBV19 and TRBJ1-6, with TRBD1 matching 7 bases. This CDR3 comprises 14 residues. Trimming took 2 bases from V and 5 from J; bases not matched to a gene: 0. CDR1 and CDR2 from the germline V gene are LNHDA and SQIVND (reference sequence). DNA of the CDR3: TGTGCCAGTAGTATACAGGGGGATAATTCACCCCTCCACTTT. This sequence encodes CASSIQGDNSPLHF.

This clonotype was seen many times. The chain has TRBV18 and TRBJ1-2; 7 bases align to TRBD1. The CDR3 has 15 residues. Losses at the gene ends were 3 bases for V and 4 bases for J; bases not matched to a gene: 8. Germline assignment: CDR1 KGHSH and CDR2 LQKENI. CDR3 in amino acids: CASSPTSTGPYGYTF. The CDR3 DNA follows: TGTGCCAGCTCACCTACTTCGACAGGGCCCTATGGCTACACCTTC.

This clonotype was detected many times. The chain combines TRBV30 with TRBJ2-3; 10 bases are shared with TRBD1. The germline V gene encodes CDR1 GTSNPN and CDR2 SVGIG (reference sequence). The CDR3 length is 17 residues. J was trimmed by 4 bases and V by 2 bases; bases with no gene match: 12. Written as DNA, the CDR3 is TGTGCCTGGAGTCCGACGCCCGGGACAGGGGTTCCAGATACGCAGTATTTT. Translating it yields CAWSPTPGTGVPDTQYF.

In this sample, this clonotype turned up many times. V usage is TRBV5-8 and J usage is TRBJ2-1; weak D call: TRBD2 (6 bases). The CDR3 extends over 16 amino acids. Trimming stripped 0 bases from V and 0 bases from J, with 10 bases between. The V gene's germline CDR1 is SGHTS and CDR2 YDEGEE. The CDR3 sequence is CASSLGGGSSYNEQFF. CDR3 bases: TGTGCCAGCAGCTTGGGTGGGGGGAGCTCCTACAATGAGCAGTTCTTC.

This clonotype was detected many times. The chain is built from TRBV5-5 and TRBJ2-7; tentatively, D is TRBD1 (6 bases). V lost 1 base and J 2 bases, leaving 19 bases between the germline ends. Per germline, CDR1 SGHKS and CDR2 YYEKEE (reference sequence). The CDR3 runs to 17 residues. CDR3 protein: CASSLYQGQGYPYEQYF. DNA for the CDR3: TGTGCCAGCAGCTTGTATCAGGGGCAGGGGTATCCCTACGAGCAGTACTTC.

This clonotype was observed at least ten times. The chain couples TRBV4-1 to TRBJ1-5, with D unresolved. The CDR3 extends over 15 amino acids. Trimming removed 0 bases at V and 6 bases at J, with 12 bases between. From germline, CDR1 is MGHRA and CDR2 YSYEKL. CDR3 sequence reads: CASSQDGIRVQPQHF. The CDR3 DNA is TGCGCCAGCAGCCAAGATGGGATACGGGTTCAGCCCCAGCATTTT.

This clonotype showed up just a few times. This chain uses TRBV20-1 with TRBJ2-1; D is unresolved. The CDR3 runs to 17 residues. Trimming cost V 0 bases and J 3 bases, with 18 bases left between them. Germline values: CDR1 DFQATT, CDR2 SNEGSKA (reference sequence). The CDR3 DNA is TGCAGTGCTAGAGATCCGATGGCCCAACCTATCTACAATGAGCAGTTCTTC. The encoded protein is CSARDPMAQPIYNEQFF.